This passage covers 29 T cell receptor beta chains from one sample sequenced in a study of T-cell reconstitution after alpha-beta-depleted transplantation in children. Molecular barcoding with unique molecular identifiers was used for the TCRbeta library. TCRdb recomputed calls from the PCR reads with MiXCR, one row per CDR3 protein. The table shows some 600,000 distinct CDR3 sequences, with 10% to 15% occurring only once. The specimen comprised PBMCs, mostly from graft donor cells, sampled 360 days after TCRalphabeta/CD19-depleted stem cell transplant. Receptor source: a male patient between 5 and 17 years old who had a stem cell transplant for acute myeloid leukemia, so the T cells may come from the graft donor.

This clonotype has just one count. The chain couples TRBV4-2 to TRBJ2-6; no clear D gene. The CDR3 covers 17 residues. Trimming pared 0 bases from V and 0 bases from J, leaving 9 bases between. Per germline, CDR1 LGHNA and CDR2 YNFKEQ. In DNA form, the CDR3 reads TGTGCCAGCAGCCAAGATGGGCTAAACTCTGGGGCCAACGTCCTGACTTTC. Protein: CASSQDGLNSGANVLTF.

This clonotype was counted many times. Compared with germline, one end of the junction differs, possibly owing to a read error. The CDR3, as DNA: TGTGCTAGCAGCTTGTACCACGGGCAAGAGACCCAGTACTTC. Its translation is CASSLYHGQETQYF. V is TRBV7-7 and J is TRBJ2-5; D not resolved. CDR3 size: 14 residues. Germline V gene data show CDR1 as SSHAT and CDR2 as FNYEAQ (reference sequence).

The chain couples TRBV28 to TRBJ2-7; tentatively, D is TRBD1 (6 bases). Germline V lookup: CDR1 MDHEN, CDR2 SYDVKM. CDR3 length: 14 residues. The V gene lost 8 bases and the J gene lost 2 bases, with 16 bases spanning the gap. The CDR3 is CASAPGTRAYEQYF. Written as DNA, the CDR3 is TGTGCCAGCGCTCCGGGGACACGAGCCTACGAGCAGTACTTC.

The V gene is TRBV5-5, the J gene TRBJ2-2; 8 positions agree with TRBD1. The trim removed 1 base at V and 7 bases at J, leaving 15 bases unmatched. The germline CDR1 and CDR2 sequences are SGHKS and YYEKEE (reference sequence). The CDR3 sequence is 18 residues long. The chain's CDR3 is CASSLKVGARTGHGELFF. CDR3 coding DNA: TGTGCCAGCAGCTTGAAGGTCGGGGCCCGGACAGGGCACGGGGAGCTGTTTTTT.

The V gene is TRBV28, the J gene TRBJ1-5; the match to TRBD1 covers 7 bases. V lost 7 bases to trimming and J lost 1 base; unmatched junction nucleotides: 7. CDR3 length: 15 residues. Germline V gene sequence: CDR1 MDHEN, CDR2 SYDVKM. The CDR3 sequence is CASTRDSSSNQPQHF. DNA of the CDR3: TGTGCCAGCACCCGGGACAGTTCCAGCAATCAGCCCCAGCATTTT.

This clonotype has only a few counts. This CDR3 is CSASSSGSSYNEQFF. As DNA, the CDR3 is TGCAGTGCTAGCTCTAGCGGGAGCTCCTACAATGAGCAGTTCTTC. V is TRBV20-1 and J is TRBJ2-1, with TRBD2 matching 10 bases. Trimming cost V 3 bases and J 0 bases; bases outside gene matches: 2. This CDR3 contains 15 residues. The V gene's germline CDR1 is DFQATT and CDR2 SNEGSKA (reference sequence).

This clonotype was seen at least ten times. The V call is TRBV20-1, the J call TRBJ1-2; D unclear. The germline gives CDR1 DFQATT, CDR2 SNEGSKA (reference sequence). This CDR3 has 12 residues. Trimming shortened V by 3 bases and J by 0 bases, and 5 bases separated the two germline ends. The CDR3 loop reads CSARVPNYGYTF. The CDR3 DNA reads TGCAGTGCTAGGGTCCCTAACTATGGCTACACCTTC.

The rearrangement links TRBV12-5 to TRBJ2-1, with TRBD2 matching over 9 bases. There are 16 residues in the CDR3. Germline V gives CDR1 LGHNT, CDR2 FRNRAP. V shed 1 base, J shed 1 base, and the junction held 2 bases outside the gene matches. The CDR3 spells CASGLAAGGSYNEQFF. The CDR3, as DNA: TGTGCTAGTGGTTTGGCGGCGGGAGGGTCCTACAATGAGCAGTTCTTC.

A few counts support this clonotype. V gene TRBV9 combines with J gene TRBJ2-7; tentatively, D is TRBD1 or TRBD2 (5 bases each). Deletions cut 3 bases from V and 0 bases from J, with 16 bases between. Germline loops: CDR1 SGDLS, CDR2 YYNGEE. The CDR3 is 16 amino acids. CDR3 coding DNA: TGTGCCAGCAGCGCCCACCGGGACGGAAGCTCCTACGAGCAGTACTTC. Translation gives CASSAHRDGSSYEQYF.

This rearrangement joins TRBV7-2 to TRBJ2-7, with D uncertain. Per germline, CDR1 SGHTA and CDR2 FQGNSA. There are 15 residues in the CDR3. V was pared by 1 base and J by 2 bases, with 12 bases between. CDR3 residues: CASSLESTPTYEQYF. The CDR3 region has the DNA TGTGCCAGCAGCTTAGAGTCGACACCCACCTACGAGCAGTACTTC.

In DNA form, the CDR3 reads TGTGCCAGCAGCTTAGAACAGGGACTGACCTACGAGCAGTACTTC. Translation: CASSLEQGLTYEQYF. The V gene is TRBV7-2, the J gene TRBJ2-7; D is tentatively TRBD1 or TRBD2 (6 bases each). The CDR3 is 15 residues long. V was trimmed by 1 base and J by 2 bases, leaving 12 bases between them. The V gene's germline CDR1 is SGHTA and CDR2 FQGNSA. Using reference TRBV7-2 and TRBJ2-7 for the parts outside the CDR3, the full variable domain is GAGVSQSPSNKVTEKGKDVELRCDPISGHTALYWYRQSLGQGLEFLIYFQGNSAPDKSGLPSDRFSAERTGGSVSTLTIQRTQQEDSAVYLCASSLEQGLTYEQYFGPGTRLTVT.

This clonotype appeared a few times. The chain is built from TRBV20-1 and TRBJ2-3, with D tentatively TRBD2 (6 bases). Germline CDR1 and CDR2: DFQATT and SNEGSKA (reference sequence). V lost 5 bases to trimming and J lost 0 bases, with 18 bases between them. The CDR3 is made up of 16 amino acids. As DNA, the CDR3 is TGCAGTGCTGGGCAATTTAGCGGTACTAGCACAGATACGCAGTATTTT. Translating gives CSAGQFSGTSTDTQYF.

This clonotype has at least ten counts. At one boundary the junction diverges from the germline segment, which might be a read error. V and J are TRBV5-1 and TRBJ2-4, with 7 positions matching TRBD2. From germline, CDR1 is SGHRS and CDR2 YFSETQ. The CDR3 spans 15 residues. CDR3 nucleotides: TGTGCCAGCAGCTTAGCGGGTTTAGCCAAAAACATTCAGTACTTC. Residues: CASSLAGLAKNIQYF.

The gene calls are TRBV20-1 and TRBJ1-2; D gene uncertain. The CDR3 loop spans 14 amino acids. Germline V gene sequence: CDR1 DFQATT, CDR2 SNEGSKA (reference sequence). V lost 0 bases to trimming and J lost 5 bases, with 13 bases between them. CDR3 amino acids: CSAREQASVYGYTF. The CDR3 nucleotides are TGCAGTGCTAGAGAGCAGGCTTCTGTTTATGGCTACACCTTC.

There are many counts of this clonotype. This chain joins TRBV29-1 and TRBJ2-7, with TRBD2 matching 8 bases. CDR3 length: 12 amino acids. Germline V gene data show CDR1 as SQVTM and CDR2 as ANQGSEA. The CDR3 DNA reads TGCAGTACCCAGCGGGGGCCCTACGAGCAGTACTTC. It specifies CSTQRGPYEQYF.

This clonotype was seen only a few times. V is TRBV6-1 and J is TRBJ2-4, with 10 bases matching TRBD2. The CDR3 consists of 15 residues. The junction had 9 bases not matched to a gene; V was cut back by 5 bases and J by 8 bases. The V gene's germline CDR1 is MNHNS and CDR2 SASEGT. CDR3 DNA sequence: TGTGCCAGCAGTCCGACCGGGACTAGCGACCACATTCAGTACTTC. Amino acids: CASSPTGTSDHIQYF.

This clonotype was seen ten or more times. The J gene is TRBJ2-7, the V gene TRBV20-1; no clear D gene. V was clipped by 3 bases and J by 4 bases, with 10 bases between them. This CDR3 contains 12 residues. CDR1 is DFQATT and CDR2 is SNEGSKA in the germline V gene (reference sequence). DNA of the CDR3: TGCAGTGCTAGTGCAGCCACGTACGAGCAGTACTTC. It translates to CSASAATYEQYF.

In its sample, this clonotype was seen a few times. The chain couples TRBV28 to TRBJ2-7; D is unclear. V shed 7 bases and J shed 6 bases, with 16 bases lying between them. Germline CDR1 MDHEN, CDR2 SYDVKM. The CDR3 covers 13 residues. The CDR3 spells CASTALPAVEQYF. CDR3 coding DNA: TGTGCCAGCACGGCGCTCCCGGCGGTCGAGCAGTACTTC. Full variable domain (remainder filled in from reference TRBV28 and TRBJ2-7): DVKVTQSSRYLVKRTGEKVFLECVQDMDHENMFWYRQDPGLGLRLIYFSYDVKMKEKGDIPEGYSVSREKKERFSLILESASTNQTSMYLCASTALPAVEQYFGPGTRLTVT.

This clonotype was recorded a few times. The chain links TRBV5-1 to TRBJ2-1, with D hard to call. The CDR3 sequence is 16 residues long. Trimming shortened V by 5 bases and J by 0 bases, and 15 bases separated the two germline ends. The germline gives CDR1 SGHRS, CDR2 YFSETQ. The chain's CDR3 is CASRSPGLSSYNEQFF. As DNA, the CDR3 is TGCGCCAGCAGGTCACCGGGCTTGAGCTCCTACAATGAGCAGTTCTTC.

Ten or more counts support this clonotype. In DNA, the CDR3 is TGCAGCGTATCTAGCGGGAGATCCTACGAGCAGTACTTC. Protein sequence: CSVSSGRSYEQYF. This chain uses TRBV29-1 with TRBJ2-7; 10 bases line up with TRBD2. Trimming at V came to 6 bases and at J to 1 base, leaving 3 bases not matched to a gene. The CDR3 is 13 residues long. The V gene's germline CDR1 is SQVTM and CDR2 ANQGSEA.

The chain combines TRBV28 with TRBJ2-5, with D perhaps being TRBD1 or TRBD2 (6 bases each). The CDR3 loop spans 13 amino acids. Trimming removed 6 bases from V and 4 bases from J, with 12 bases in between. Germline V gene sequence: CDR1 MDHEN, CDR2 SYDVKM. CDR3 DNA: TGTGCCAGCAGGGCACGGGGGCGAGAGACCCAGTACTTC. It codes for CASRARGRETQYF.

The rearrangement uses TRBV30 and TRBJ2-7, with D possibly TRBD2 on 6 matching bases. CDR1 is GTSNPN, CDR2 SVGIG, per germline (reference sequence). V was trimmed by 5 bases and J by 4 bases, leaving 15 bases between them. The CDR3 has 13 residues. CDR3 in DNA: TGTGCCTGGGCGGAGGGGAATGCTTACGAGCAGTACTTC. Translation: CAWAEGNAYEQYF.

The rearrangement uses TRBV7-8 and TRBJ1-5; possibly TRBD1 for D (6 bases). Deletions cut 3 bases from V and 2 bases from J, with 17 bases between. CDR1 SGHVS and CDR2 FQNEAQ come from the germline V gene. This CDR3 has 17 residues. The CDR3 nucleotides are TGTGCCAGCAGCTTTCTTTTGCGGGGGGCTGGCAATCAGCCCCAGCATTTT. Residues: CASSFLLRGAGNQPQHF.

The chain couples TRBV28 to TRBJ2-1; no definite D call. CDR1 and CDR2 (germline): MDHEN, SYDVKM. Trimming took off 7 bases at V and 0 bases at J, with 13 bases between the two ends. The CDR3 covers 15 residues. The CDR3 DNA reads TGTGCCAGCACCCTCTACCATTTCTCCTACAATGAGCAGTTCTTC. Its translation is CASTLYHFSYNEQFF.

The chain couples TRBV9 to TRBJ2-7; 7 bases line up with TRBD2. The CDR3 is 15 amino acids. V was clipped by 3 bases and J by 2 bases; unmatched bases: 8. The germline V gene has CDR1 SGDLS and CDR2 YYNGEE. CDR3: CASSAGGLPAYEQYF. The CDR3, as DNA: TGTGCCAGCAGCGCCGGGGGACTACCCGCCTACGAGCAGTACTTC.

This clonotype was found a few times. The V call is TRBV4-1, the J call TRBJ2-1; TRBD2 matches 14 bases. The germline V gene encodes CDR1 MGHRA and CDR2 YSYEKL. The CDR3 length is 16 residues. After removal of 5 bases from V and 8 bases from J, the junction contained 8 bases not matched to a gene. This CDR3 is CASSDRLAGGPDEQFF. CDR3 coding DNA: TGCGCCAGCAGCGATCGACTAGCGGGAGGGCCTGATGAGCAGTTCTTC.

Regarding this clonotype: This may come from a read error, since a much larger clone is one base off. The CDR3 ends on some other residue instead of the conserved phenylalanine or tryptophan, so this is likely a read error. This sequence joins TRBV29-1 and TRBJ1-1, with a weak D call TRBD1 (6 bases). Looked up from germline, CDR1 is SQVTM and CDR2 is ANQGSEA. The CDR3 covers 12 residues. The V end was cut by 6 bases, the J end by 4 bases, with 12 bases between. In nucleotides, the CDR3 is TGCAGCGTCTCTGGACAGACCACTGAAGCTTTCTGT. Translating it yields CSVSGQTTEAFC.

The table lists this clonotype with many counts. The rearrangement uses TRBV5-6 and TRBJ2-7, with D tentatively TRBD2 (6 bases). The germline V and J ends were trimmed by 3 bases and 4 bases, with 23 bases remaining between them. There are 17 residues in the CDR3. In germline, CDR1 is SGHDT, CDR2 YYEEEE. The CDR3 sequence: CASSWGTLEERVYEQYF. For the CDR3, the DNA is TGTGCCAGCAGCTGGGGGACCTTGGAGGAGCGGGTTTACGAGCAGTACTTC. The full variable domain, rest sourced from reference TRBV5-6 and TRBJ2-7, is DAGVTQSPTHLIKTRGQQVTLRCSPKSGHDTVSWYQQALGQGPQFIFQYYEEEERQRGNFPDRFSGHQFPNYSSELNVNALLLGDSALYLCASSWGTLEERVYEQYFGPGTRLTVT.

This clonotype was seen only a few times. This chain uses TRBV20-1 with TRBJ1-4; 9 positions agree with TRBD1. After removal of 5 bases from V and 4 bases from J, the junction contained 17 bases not matched to a gene. The CDR3 totals 18 residues. Germline lookup yields CDR1 DFQATT and CDR2 SNEGSKA (reference sequence). CDR3 DNA sequence: TGCAGTGCTTATATCACAACAGGGGGCGCACCCGGTAATGAAAAACTGTTTTTT. Its protein is CSAYITTGGAPGNEKLFF.